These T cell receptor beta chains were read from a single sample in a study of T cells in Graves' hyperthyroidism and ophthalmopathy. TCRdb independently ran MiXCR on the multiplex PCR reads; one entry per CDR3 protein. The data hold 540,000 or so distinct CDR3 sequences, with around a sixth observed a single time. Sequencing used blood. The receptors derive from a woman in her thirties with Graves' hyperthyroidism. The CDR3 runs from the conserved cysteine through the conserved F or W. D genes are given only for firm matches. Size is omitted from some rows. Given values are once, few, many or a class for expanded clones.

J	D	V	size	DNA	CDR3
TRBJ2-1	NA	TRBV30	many	TGTGCCTGGAGGGCCGGGTACAATGAGCAGTTCTTC	CAWRAGYNEQFF
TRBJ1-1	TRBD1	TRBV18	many	TGTGCCAGCTCACCACCGTCCGGACAGGGTTGGAATGAAGCTTTCTTT	CASSPPSGQGWNEAFF
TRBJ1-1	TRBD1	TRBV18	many	TGTGCCAGCTCACCAGTGACAGGGGGCTCTGAAGCTTTCTTT	CASSPVTGGSEAFF
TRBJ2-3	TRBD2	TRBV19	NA	TGTGCCAGTAGTAATGTCCCTAGCGGGGCTAGCACAGATACGCAGTATTTT	CASSNVPSGASTDTQYF
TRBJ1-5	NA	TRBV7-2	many	TGTGCCAGCAGCAAAGACAGGACCCAGGGGCCCCAGCATTTT	CASSKDRTQGPQHF
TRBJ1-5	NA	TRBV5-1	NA	TGCGCCAGCAGCTTGGATGGCCGGAGCAATCAGCCCCAGCATTTT	CASSLDGRSNQPQHF
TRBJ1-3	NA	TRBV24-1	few	TGTGCCACCAGTGAGATTAGGGAGATGGGTGGAAACACCATATATTTT	CATSEIREMGGNTIYF
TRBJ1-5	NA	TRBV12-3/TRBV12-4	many	TGTGCCAGCAGGCCAGACAGCAACTCTTTCCCCCAGCATTTT	CASRPDSNSFPQHF
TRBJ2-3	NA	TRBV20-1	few	TGCAGTGCTAGTACCGTCACAGATACGCAGTATTTT	CSASTVTDTQYF
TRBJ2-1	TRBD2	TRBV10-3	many	TGTGCCATCAGTGCAGCGGGAGAGTACAATGAGCAGTTCTTC	CAISAAGEYNEQFF
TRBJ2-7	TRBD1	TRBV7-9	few	TGTGCCGGCAGCTTAGCTAGGGGACAGGAAAACTACGAGCAGTACTTC	CAGSLARGQENYEQYF
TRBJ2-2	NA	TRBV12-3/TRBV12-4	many	TGTGCCAGCAGTTTTTCAGGGGAGAACACCGGGGAGCTGTTTTTT	CASSFSGENTGELFF
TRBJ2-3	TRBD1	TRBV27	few	TGTGCCAGCAGAGCCGGGACAGGGCACACAGATACGCAGTATTTT	CASRAGTGHTDTQYF
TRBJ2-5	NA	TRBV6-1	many	TGTGCCAGCAGTGAACTCGGGGAAGAGACCCAGTACTTC	CASSELGEETQYF
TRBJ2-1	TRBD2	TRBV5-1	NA	TGCGCCAGCAGCTTGGTGCCAGCGGGAGGGATCTCGGTCTACAATGAGCAGTTCTTC	CASSLVPAGGISVYNEQFF
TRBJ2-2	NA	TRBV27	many	TGTGCCAGCAGTTTAATTGGGACACAGTACACCGGGGAGCTGTTTTTT	CASSLIGTQYTGELFF
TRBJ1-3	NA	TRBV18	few	TGTGCCAGCTCACCCGACCAAAGAAACACCATATATTTT	CASSPDQRNTIYF
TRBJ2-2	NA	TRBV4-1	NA	TGCGCCAGCAGCCAAAAAAACAGGGAACGGGAGCTGTTTTTT	CASSQKNRERELFF
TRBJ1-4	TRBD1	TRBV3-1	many	TGTGCCAGCAGCCAAGGGTACAGGGGTAATGAAAAACTGTTTTTT	CASSQGYRGNEKLFF
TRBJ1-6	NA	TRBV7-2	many	TGTGCCAGCACCCCATGGGAGGGGTTTAATTCACCCCTCCACTTT	CASTPWEGFNSPLHF
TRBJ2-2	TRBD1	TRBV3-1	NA	TGTGCCAGCAGCCAAGAGGACAGGTCTACCGGGGAGCTGTTTTTT	CASSQEDRSTGELFF
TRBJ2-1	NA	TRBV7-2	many	TGTGCCAGCAGCCGTGACCCTTGGTTGCATGAGCAGTTCTTC	CASSRDPWLHEQFF
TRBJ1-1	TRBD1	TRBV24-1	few	TGTGCCACCAGACGACAGGGTTCCACTGAAGCTTTCTTT	CATRRQGSTEAFF
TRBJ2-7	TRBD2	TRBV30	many	TGTTCCGCGGGAGAGGGCGAGCAGTACTTC	CSAGEGEQYF
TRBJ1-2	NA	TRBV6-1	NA	TGTGCCAGCAGTCACACAGTGAACGTCTATGGCTACACCTTC	CASSHTVNVYGYTF
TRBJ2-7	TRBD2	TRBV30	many	TGTGCCTGTGACCTGGGGGGGGGGACCTACGAGCAGTACTTC	CACDLGGGTYEQYF
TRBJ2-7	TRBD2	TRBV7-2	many	TGTGCCAGCAGCGTGGGGAGCGGGAGGGCCTACGAGCAGTACTTC	CASSVGSGRAYEQYF
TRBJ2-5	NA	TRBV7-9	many	TGTGCCAGCAGCCCACGCCCCCAGGGGTCGCAAGAGACCCAGTACTTC	CASSPRPQGSQETQYF
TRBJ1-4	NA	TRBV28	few	TGTGCCAGCAGTTCGGCTGGGGGAATTAATGAAAAACTGTTTTTT	CASSSAGGINEKLFF
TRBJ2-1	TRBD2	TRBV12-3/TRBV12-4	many	TGTGCCAGCACCATCCTCTTCGGCGAAAGACTAGCGGGATTGAATGAGCAGTTCTTC	CASTILFGERLAGLNEQFF
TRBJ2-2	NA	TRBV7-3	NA	TGTGCCAGCAGCCGAGGAGGAGACAGCATAAACACCGGGGAGCTGTTTTTT	CASSRGGDSINTGELFF
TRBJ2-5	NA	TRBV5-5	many	TGTGCCAGCAGCTCGAGCGCGGACACACAACTTGGGGAGACCCAGTACTTC	CASSSSADTQLGETQYF
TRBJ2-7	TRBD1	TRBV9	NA	TGTGCCAGCAGCGGGTCACAGGGGTACTACGAGCAGTACTTC	CASSGSQGYYEQYF
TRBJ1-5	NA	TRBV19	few	TGTGCCAGTAGGTTTCGTCAGCCCCAGCATTTT	CASRFRQPQHF
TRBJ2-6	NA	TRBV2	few	TGTGCCAGCAGAGAGACGACAGAACCTGGGGCCAACGTCCTGACTTTC	CASRETTEPGANVLTF
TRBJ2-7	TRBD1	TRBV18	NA	TGTGCCAGCTCGGTCCGGGACAGGAGTAACTACGAGCAGTACTTC	CASSVRDRSNYEQYF
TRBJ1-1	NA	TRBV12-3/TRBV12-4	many	TGTGCCAGCAGTTTAATGGGGGCTGAAGCTTTCTTT	CASSLMGAEAFF
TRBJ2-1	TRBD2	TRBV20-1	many	TGCAGTGCTAGAGGACTAGCGGGAGGGGTGAATGAGCAGTTCTTC	CSARGLAGGVNEQFF
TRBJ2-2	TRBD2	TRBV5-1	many	TGCGCCAGCAGCTTGCAGGGACTAGCCACCACCGGGGAGCTGTTTTTT	CASSLQGLATTGELFF
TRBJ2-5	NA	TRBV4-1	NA	TGCGCCAGCAGTGGAAGGGGAGAGACCCAGTGCTTC	CASSGRGETQCF
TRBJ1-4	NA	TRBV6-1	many	TGTGCCAGCAGTCCCGGGACACCCGTTGAACTGTTTTTT	CASSPGTPVELFF
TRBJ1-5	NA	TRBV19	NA	TGTGCCAGTAGTATATCTCGGGGGGCGAATGGCAATCAGCCCCAGCATTTT	CASSISRGANGNQPQHF
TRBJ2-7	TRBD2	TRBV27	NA	TGTGCCAGCAGTTTATATAGCGGGAGTCGCCCCTACGAGCAGTACTTC	CASSLYSGSRPYEQYF
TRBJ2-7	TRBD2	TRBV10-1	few	TGCGCCAGCAGTACTAGCGGGAGCGAGCAGTACTTC	CASSTSGSEQYF
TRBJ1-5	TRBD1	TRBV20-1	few	TGCAGTGCTATGAGAGCCGGGACAGGGTCCAATCAGCCCCAGCATTTT	CSAMRAGTGSNQPQHF
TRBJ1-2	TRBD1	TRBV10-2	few	TGCGCCAGCAGCTCAGGAATGGGACAGGCTATTGCTGGCTACACCTTC	CASSSGMGQAIAGYTF
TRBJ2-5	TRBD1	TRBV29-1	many	TGCAGCGCGGACAGGGAAGGGACCCAGTACTTC	CSADREGTQYF
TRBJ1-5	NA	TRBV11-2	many	TGTGCCAGCAGCTGGGCAGGGAGCCAGCCCCAGCATTTT	CASSWAGSQPQHF
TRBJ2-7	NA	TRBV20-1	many	TGCAGTGCTAGCCTGAATGACGACGAGCAGTACTTC	CSASLNDDEQYF
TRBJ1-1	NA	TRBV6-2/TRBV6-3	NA	TGTGCCAGCAGTTACGGACAACTCACTGAAGCTTTCTTT	CASSYGQLTEAFF
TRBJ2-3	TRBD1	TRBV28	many	TGTGCCGGAGCAGGGGGAGTTTCAGATACGCAGTATTTT	CAGAGGVSDTQYF
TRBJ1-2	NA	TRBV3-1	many	TGTGCCAGCAGCCAAGGGACAGAGAACTATGGCTACACCTTC	CASSQGTENYGYTF
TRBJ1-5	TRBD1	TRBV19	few	TGTGCCAGTAGTACCAGATTGGGGGCAGGGGGCATTAGATACTCCCTAAGGGGCAATCAGCCCCAGCATTTT	CASSTRLGAGGIRYSLRGNQPQHF
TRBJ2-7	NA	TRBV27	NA	TGTGCCAGCAGTTTATCACCGGATAGGAGAAGTACCTACGAGCAGTACTTC	CASSLSPDRRSTYEQYF
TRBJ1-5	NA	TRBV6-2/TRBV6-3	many	TGTGCCAGCAGCCCCCCCGGGTTTGGTCAGCCCCAGCATTTT	CASSPPGFGQPQHF
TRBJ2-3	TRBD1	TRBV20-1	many	TGCAGTGCTACTTTATCCGGGACAGGGGCTGAAGATACGCAGTATTTT	CSATLSGTGAEDTQYF
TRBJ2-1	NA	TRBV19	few	TGTGCCACCCACGGGGCAGGCTCCTACAATGAGCAGTTCTTC	CATHGAGSYNEQFF
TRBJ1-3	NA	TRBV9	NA	TGTGCCAGCAGCGTAGATGGCAGGGGTTCTGGAAACACCATATATTTT	CASSVDGRGSGNTIYF
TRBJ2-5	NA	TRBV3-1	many	TGTGCCAGCAGCCAAGGGTTCTCCCAAGGGACCCAGTACTTC	CASSQGFSQGTQYF
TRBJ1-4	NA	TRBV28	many	TGTGCCAGCAGTTTTTCAGGCCCGATGGGGGCTAATGAAAAACTGTTTTTT	CASSFSGPMGANEKLFF